A selection of T cell receptor beta chains follows, all from one sample in a study of T cell responses to AZD1222 COVID-19 vaccine. Assay: immunoSEQ multiplex PCR; the TCRdb copy retains only in-frame clones and omits some. The sample has 95,000 to 150,000 clones, 85% to 95% seen once; the top ten hold around 1.8%. Sequenced here: peripheral blood, sampled on day 0 of AZD1222 vaccination. The source is an adult in good health. Each CDR3 is given without its conserved first and last residue.

j_call v_call cdr3_aa
TRBJ2-5 TRBV7-8 ASSLLHLLQETQY
TRBJ2-1 TRBV7-3 ASSTATGAVEQF
TRBJ2-2 TRBV5-6 ASSSLTLAGTGELF
TRBJ2-2 TRBV5-1 ASTFWGFGELF
TRBJ2-5 TRBV9 ASSPPWGDSSGQETQY
TRBJ1-6 TRBV18 ASSPAPGGNNSPLH
TRBJ2-7 TRBV7-9 ASSLGTGVGEQY
TRBJ1-3 TRBV6-1 ASSEADSGNTIY
TRBJ1-3 TRBV19 ASSPGTDSGNTIY
TRBJ1-2 TRBV6-1 ASSEAGFKLGYGYT
TRBJ2-5 TRBV27 ASSPQESETQY
TRBJ2-6 TRBV2 ASPRTPGANVLT
TRBJ1-1 TRBV7-8 ASSALQVYNTEAF
TRBJ1-2 TRBV7-2 ASSLMAGGFKGYT
TRBJ1-3 TRBV2 ASSVPRKSGNTIY
TRBJ1-3 TRBV6-5 ASSYSAVGNTIY
TRBJ1-4 TRBV5-5 ASSPLFQGGPPNEKLF
TRBJ1-6 TRBV5-1 ASRDGGAQNSPLH
TRBJ1-1 TRBV11-1 ASSIRTGGDTEAF
TRBJ2-1 TRBV5-1 ASSSTGQILAQF
TRBJ1-3 TRBV3-1/TRBV3-2 ASSQYRGSSGNTIY
TRBJ2-3 TRBV28 ASSSDSTDTQY
TRBJ1-1 TRBV30 AWDTGAGGVSTEAF
TRBJ1-4 TRBV3-1/TRBV3-2 ASSQVTSEKLF
TRBJ2-5 TRBV3-1/TRBV3-2 ASSHQETQY
TRBJ2-3 TRBV7-2 ASSGGPGADTQY
TRBJ1-4 TRBV28 ASYMDGKLF
TRBJ1-2 TRBV15 ATSRLPDRNYGYT
TRBJ1-5 TRBV7-3 ASSHTGDSNQPQH
TRBJ1-6 TRBV27 ASSSRFDSPLH
TRBJ1-6 TRBV5-1 ASSGQGESPLH
TRBJ2-1 TRBV10-3 AISGQSYNEQF
TRBJ1-5 TRBV25-1 ASRWGDQPQH
TRBJ2-1 TRBV21-1 ASSKVGGTGRNEQF
TRBJ1-1 TRBV6-5 ASIRTPTVSTEAF
TRBJ1-2 TRBV3-1/TRBV3-2 ASSQDWRARWYGYT
TRBJ1-2 TRBV10-3 AIRGAAGNGYT
TRBJ1-2 TRBV10-1 ASPQGPGQNYGYT
TRBJ2-3 TRBV5-6 ASSLVTGSDTQY